This entry lists 16 T cell receptor beta chains sequenced from one sample in a study of T cells after posttransplantation cyclophosphamide. Only in-frame clones appear in the TCRdb table, and some are missing; sequencing was by immunoSEQ multiplex PCR. The repertoire consists of roughly 7,400 clones, none detected only once. A marrow graft followed busulfan-fludarabine conditioning, with cyclophosphamide on days +3 and +4. The sample was PBMCs, taken after allogeneic stem cell transplant with posttransplant cyclophosphamide. These receptors came from a female patient aged 50-59 years who received an allogeneic stem cell transplant from a related donor, was CMV-positive, and had no GVHD. The graft donor may have contributed some T cells.

This clone was seen a handful of times. The chain uses TRBV28 and TRBJ1-2; 7 nucleotides agree with TRBD1. The germline V gene has CDR1 MDHEN and CDR2 SYDVKM. This CDR3 region has 13 residues. J lost 7 bases, V lost 2 bases, and 4 bases had no gene match. The CDR3 DNA follows: TGTGCCAGCAGTTTAGGAGGGGGCGGTGGCTACACCTTC. Amino acid sequence: CASSLGGGGGYTF.

This clone was counted many times. V is TRBV9 and J is TRBJ2-1; 7 positions match TRBD1. The germline CDR1 and CDR2 sequences are SGDLS and YYNGEE. The CDR3 totals 15 residues. V gave up 4 bases and J gave up 4 bases; unmatched junction bases: 8. The CDR3 DNA reads as TGTGCCAGCAGCCGCCCGGGACAGCGGTACAATGAGCAGTTCTTC. It codes for CASSRPGQRYNEQFF.

The sample holds many counts of this clone. V gene TRBV5-4 combines with J gene TRBJ2-5; TRBD2 agrees at 7 bases. Germline V gene data show CDR1 as SGHNT and CDR2 as YYREEE (reference sequence). The CDR3 is 15 amino acids. V lost 1 base to trimming and J lost 4 bases; unmatched junction nucleotides: 7. Here the CDR3 reads CASSLLAGVGETQYF. CDR3 bases: TGTGCCAGCAGCTTGTTGGCGGGAGTAGGAGAGACCCAGTACTTC.

This clone was found a few times. The chain links TRBV30 to TRBJ1-2; D remains unclear. CDR1 is GTSNPN and CDR2 is SVGIG in the germline V gene (reference sequence). V was clipped by 3 bases and J by 2 bases, with 10 bases between them. The CDR3 totals 13 residues. The CDR3 reads CAWRDRGNYGYTF. For the CDR3, the DNA is TGTGCCTGGAGGGACCGGGGAAACTATGGCTACACCTTC.

This clone is medium-sized by share. The rearrangement uses TRBV27 and TRBJ2-7, with D possibly TRBD2 on 6 matching bases. In germline, CDR1 is MNHEY, CDR2 SMNVEV (reference sequence). V was cut by 7 bases and J by 3 bases, with 19 bases left in between. The CDR3 runs 15 residues. The CDR3 DNA follows: TGTGCCAGCAAGCTCCGGGACTCCGAGGGCTACGAGCAGTACTTC. It codes for CASKLRDSEGYEQYF.

The table lists this clone with many counts. The V gene is TRBV7-8, the J gene TRBJ2-3, with 10 bases fitting TRBD1. V dropped 5 bases and J dropped 7; count of bases not matched to a gene: 12. The CDR3 covers 16 residues. In germline, CDR1 is SGHVS, CDR2 FQNEAQ. The CDR3 loop reads CASSPGDRGFLYTQYF. DNA for the CDR3: TGTGCCAGCAGCCCCGGGGACAGGGGATTCTTGTATACGCAGTATTTT.

This clone was seen repeatedly, ten times or more. J is TRBJ1-4 and V is TRBV5-1; D gene ambiguous. The V and J ends lost 7 bases and 1 base respectively, with 5 bases between them. Germline V gives CDR1 SGHRS, CDR2 YFSETQ. This CDR3 is 12 amino acids long. CDR3: CASRGTNEKLFF. Here the CDR3 DNA reads TGCGCCAGCCGAGGAACTAATGAAAAACTGTTTTTT.

This clone appeared a few times. The V gene is TRBV11-3, the J gene TRBJ2-7, with TRBD1 identical over 11 bases. The junction had 1 base not matched to a gene; V was cut back by 3 bases and J by 0 bases. CDR3 length: 15 residues. Looked up from germline, CDR1 is SGHNT and CDR2 is YENEEA. The CDR3 region is CASSFGTGGSYEQYF. The CDR3 DNA reads TGTGCCAGCAGCTTCGGGACAGGGGGCTCCTACGAGCAGTACTTC.

By share of the sample, this clone is medium-sized. V gene TRBV10-3 combines with J gene TRBJ2-7; TRBD1 is a possible D gene (5 bases). Germline V gene sequence: CDR1 ENHRY, CDR2 SYGVKD. Trimming left V 6 bases short and J 6 bases short, with 9 bases between. The CDR3 is 11 amino acids. The CDR3 region is CAISRTGEQYF. The CDR3 DNA sequence: TGTGCCATCAGCAGAACAGGCGAGCAGTACTTC.

This clone is deemed medium-sized. This specimen includes other DNA sequences encoding the same CDR3. The chain links TRBV6-2 or TRBV6-3 to TRBJ1-3; possibly TRBD1 for D (5 bases). Germline-derived CDR1 and CDR2 are MNHEY and SVGEGT. This CDR3 contains 14 residues. V lost 6 bases and J lost 1, with 10 bases in between. CDR3 DNA: TGTGCCAGCAGGACCGGGGGTTCTGGAAACACCATATATTTT. It encodes CASRTGGSGNTIYF.

This clone has a count of ten or more. The rearrangement uses TRBV24-1 and TRBJ2-1; the D is unclear. CDR1 KGHDR and CDR2 SFDVKD come from the germline V gene. The germline V and J ends were trimmed by 10 bases and 0 bases, with 9 bases remaining between them. The CDR3 contains 13 residues. CDR3 protein: CATTGYSYNEQFF. The CDR3 DNA reads as TGTGCCACGACCGGGTACTCCTACAATGAGCAGTTCTTC.

This clone came up many times. The rearrangement joins TRBV19 to TRBJ1-1; weak D call: TRBD1 (6 bases). V lost 2 bases and J 8 bases, leaving 12 bases between the germline ends. There are 13 residues in the CDR3. The germline V gene encodes CDR1 LNHDA and CDR2 SQIVND (reference sequence). CDR3: CASSIRRGGEAFF. Here the CDR3 DNA reads TGTGCCAGTAGTATAAGACGGGGGGGCGAAGCTTTCTTT. The whole variable domain, remainder taken from reference TRBV19 and TRBJ1-1, is DGGITQSPKYLFRKEGQNVTLSCEQNLNHDAMYWYRQDPGQGLRLIYYSQIVNDFQKGDIAEGYSVSREKKESFPLTVTSAQKNPTAFYLCASSIRRGGEAFFGQGTRLTVV.

This clone was counted at least ten times. The chain couples TRBV2 to TRBJ2-5; D gene uncertain. Trimming shortened V by 2 bases and J by 3 bases, and 4 bases separated the two germline ends. Per the germline V gene, CDR1 is SNHLY and CDR2 is FYNNEI. The CDR3 spans 12 residues. CDR3 region: CASSEQKETQYF. The CDR3 nucleotides are TGTGCCAGCAGTGAACAGAAAGAGACCCAGTACTTC. Complete variable domain (other parts from reference TRBV2 and TRBJ2-5): EPEVTQTPSHQVTQMGQEVILRCVPISNHLYFYWYRQILGQKVEFLVSFYNNEISEKSEIFDDQFSVERPDGSNFTLKIRSTKLEDSAMYFCASSEQKETQYFGPGTRLLVL.

This clone qualifies as medium-sized. This chain connects TRBV7-2 to TRBJ2-1; a weak D match, TRBD1 (6 bases). The CDR3 is 14 amino acids. CDR1 SGHTA and CDR2 FQGNSA come from the germline V gene. V shed 0 bases and J shed 8 bases, with 11 bases lying between them. The CDR3 loop is CASSLASGADEQFF. CDR3 nucleotides: TGTGCCAGCAGCTTAGCATCAGGGGCTGATGAGCAGTTCTTC.

This clone was observed at least ten times. The V and J genes are TRBV11-2 and TRBJ2-1; 10 positions match TRBD2. CDR1 is SGHAT, CDR2 FQNNGV, per germline. The V and J ends lost 6 bases and 4 bases, in that order; junction bases with no gene match: 3. This CDR3 has 14 amino acids. For the CDR3, the DNA is TGTGCCAGCAGGCTAGCGGGAGAATACAATGAGCAGTTCTTC. Its protein is CASRLAGEYNEQFF.

This clone showed up many times. This chain connects TRBV29-1 to TRBJ2-7; 7 bases line up with TRBD2. Germline V CDR1 and CDR2: SQVTM, ANQGSEA. The CDR3 has 14 amino acids. Losses at the gene ends were 6 bases for V and 3 bases for J; bases not matched to a gene: 11. CDR3 amino acids: CSVVVLAGFYEQYF. The CDR3 coding sequence is TGCAGCGTGGTCGTTTTAGCGGGCTTCTACGAGCAGTACTTC.